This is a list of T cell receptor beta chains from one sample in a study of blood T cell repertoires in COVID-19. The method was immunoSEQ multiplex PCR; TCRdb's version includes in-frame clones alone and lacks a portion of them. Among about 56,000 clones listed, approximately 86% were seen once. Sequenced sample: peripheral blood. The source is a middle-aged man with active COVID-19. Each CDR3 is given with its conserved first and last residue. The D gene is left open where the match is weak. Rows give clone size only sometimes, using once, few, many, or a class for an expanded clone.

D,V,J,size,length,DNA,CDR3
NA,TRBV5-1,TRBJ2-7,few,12,TGCGCCAGCAGCTCCAAACCGGGCGAGCAGTACTTC,CASSSKPGEQYF
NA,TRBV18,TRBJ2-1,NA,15,TGTGCCAGCTCACCAGGGGGCCTCTCCTACAATGAGCAGTTCTTC,CASSPGGLSYNEQFF
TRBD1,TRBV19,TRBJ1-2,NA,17,TGTGCCAGTAGACCAGCGGGACAGGCTAGGGGTAACTATGGCTACACCTTC,CASRPAGQARGNYGYTF
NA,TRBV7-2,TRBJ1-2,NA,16,TGTGCCAGCAGCTTATTGATGGGAGGTATCGCTGAGGGCTACACCTTC,CASSLLMGGIAEGYTF
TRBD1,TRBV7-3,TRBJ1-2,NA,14,TGTGCCAGCAGCTTCGACAGGGGCGGCTATGGCTACACCTTC,CASSFDRGGYGYTF
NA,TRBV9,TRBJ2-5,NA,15,TGTGCCAGCGTCCGGGGGGCAGGTCATGGAGAGACCCAGTACTTC,CASVRGAGHGETQYF
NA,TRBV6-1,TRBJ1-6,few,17,TGTGCCAGCAGTGACTTTACTGTAGGAGAGACAGGTTCACCCCTCCACTTT,CASSDFTVGETGSPLHF
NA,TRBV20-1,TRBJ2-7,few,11,TGCAGTGCTAGAGATCGGGGGTTGGGGTACTTC,CSARDRGLGYF
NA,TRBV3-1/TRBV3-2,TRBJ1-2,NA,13,TGTGCCAGCAGGGACCAGGGGAACTATGGCTACACCTTC,CASRDQGNYGYTF
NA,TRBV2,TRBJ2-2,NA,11,TGTGCCAGCATCTCTAACGGGGAGCTGTTTTTT,CASISNGELFF
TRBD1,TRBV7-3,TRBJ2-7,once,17,TGTGCCAGCAGCCAACAGGGGGGACAGGGGCTCATAGGAGAGCAGTACTTC,CASSQQGGQGLIGEQYF
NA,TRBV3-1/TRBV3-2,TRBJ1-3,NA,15,TGTGCCAGCAGCCCTATGCGGGTCTCTGGAAACACCATATATTTT,CASSPMRVSGNTIYF
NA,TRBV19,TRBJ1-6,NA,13,TGTGCCAGTAAAGCCCTGGACAGCTCACCCCTCCACTTT,CASKALDSSPLHF
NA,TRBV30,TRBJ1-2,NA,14,TGTGCCTGGAATTTTGCAGCGAGTAACTATGGCTACACCTTC,CAWNFAASNYGYTF
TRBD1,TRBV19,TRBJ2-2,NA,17,TGTGCCAGTGGGGACCCTAGGTACCGGGACAGCTCCGGGGAGCTGTTTTTT,CASGDPRYRDSSGELFF
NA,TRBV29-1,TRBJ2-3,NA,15,TGCAGCGTTGGCTCTCAGGGGGGTCGCACAGATACGCAGTATTTT,CSVGSQGGRTDTQYF
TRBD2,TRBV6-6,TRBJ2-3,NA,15,TGTGCCAGCAGTTACGGGGGGGTAAGCACAGATACGCAGTATTTT,CASSYGGVSTDTQYF
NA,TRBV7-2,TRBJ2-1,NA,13,TGTGCCAGCAGCCCCCCTGGGCCGGGGGAGCAGTTCTTC,CASSPPGPGEQFF
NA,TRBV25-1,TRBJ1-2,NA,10,TGTGCCAGCAGTGAAATCACATACACCTTC,CASSEITYTF
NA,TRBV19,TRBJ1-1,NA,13,TGTGCCAGTACCTTAAGGGGGAGTAACGAAGCTTTCTTT,CASTLRGSNEAFF
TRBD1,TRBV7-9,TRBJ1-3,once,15,TGTGCCAGCAGCGCGACAGGGTTTTCTGGAAACACCATATATTTT,CASSATGFSGNTIYF
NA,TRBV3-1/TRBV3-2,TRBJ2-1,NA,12,TGTGCCAGCAGCCAAGGTTTGGACAGTTTTTTCTTC,CASSQGLDSFFF
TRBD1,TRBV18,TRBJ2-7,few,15,TGTGCCAGCTCACCACCCTCCCGACAGGGACACGAGCAGTACTTC,CASSPPSRQGHEQYF
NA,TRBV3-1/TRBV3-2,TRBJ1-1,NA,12,TGTGCCAGCAGCCAGGGGCCCACAGTTGCTTTCTTT,CASSQGPTVAFF
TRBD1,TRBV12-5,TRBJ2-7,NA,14,TGTGCTAGTGGTTTGGAGGGGACAGTTTACGAGCAGTACTTC,CASGLEGTVYEQYF
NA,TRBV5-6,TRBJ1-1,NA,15,TGTGCCAGCAGCTTGGGGGGCCAGGGACTTCCTGAAGCTTTCTTT,CASSLGGQGLPEAFF
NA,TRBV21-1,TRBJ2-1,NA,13,TGTGCCAGCAGCACCAGGACAGGGATTGAGCAGTTCTTC,CASSTRTGIEQFF
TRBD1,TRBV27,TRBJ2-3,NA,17,TGTGCCAGCAGTCTTTCGGGACAGCCTAGGTTACTGGATACGCAGTATTTT,CASSLSGQPRLLDTQYF
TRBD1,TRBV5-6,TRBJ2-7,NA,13,TGTGCCAGCAGCTGGGACAGGGGACACGAGCAGTACTTC,CASSWDRGHEQYF
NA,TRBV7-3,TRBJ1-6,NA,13,TGTGCCAGCAGCTTAATGCGAGATTCACCCCTCCACTTT,CASSLMRDSPLHF
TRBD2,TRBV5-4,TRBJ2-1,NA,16,TGTGCCAGCAGCTCTTCGAGCGGGGGGGCTTACAATGAGCAGTTCTTC,CASSSSSGGAYNEQFF
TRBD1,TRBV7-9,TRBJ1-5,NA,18,TGTGCCAGCAGCTTTTCCGGGACAGGGTGGAGAGGCAATCAGCCCCAGCATTTT,CASSFSGTGWRGNQPQHF
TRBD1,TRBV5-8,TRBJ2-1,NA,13,TGTGCCAGCAGCTCAACCCAGGGGGATGAGCAGTTCTTC,CASSSTQGDEQFF
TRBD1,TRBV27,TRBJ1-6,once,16,TGTGCCAGCAGTTCCACCGGGACAGGTCCGAATTCACCCCTCCACTTT,CASSSTGTGPNSPLHF
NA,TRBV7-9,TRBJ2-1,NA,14,TGTGCCAGCAGCTGGCGGGGAGCGGGCAATGAGCAGTTCTTC,CASSWRGAGNEQFF
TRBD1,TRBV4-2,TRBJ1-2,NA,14,TGTGCCAGCAGCCAAGGGGACAGGCGCTATGGCTACACCTTC,CASSQGDRRYGYTF
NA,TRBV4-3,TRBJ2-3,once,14,TGCGCCAGCAGCCAAGATATCGGGGAGATATGGCAGTATTTT,CASSQDIGEIWQYF
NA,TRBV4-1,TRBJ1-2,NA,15,TGCGCCAGCAGCCCGATTAAGGGAGCCTACTATGGCTACACCTTC,CASSPIKGAYYGYTF
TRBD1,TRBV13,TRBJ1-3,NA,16,TGTGCCAGCAGCTCGAGACAGGGGATAAGAGGAAACACCATATATTTT,CASSSRQGIRGNTIYF
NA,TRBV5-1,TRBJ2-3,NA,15,TGCGCCAGCAGCTTGGATGCGCCTGGCACAGATACGCAGTATTTT,CASSLDAPGTDTQYF
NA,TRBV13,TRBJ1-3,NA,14,TGTGCCAGCAGTAATCGGGGATTCGGAAACACCATATATTTT,CASSNRGFGNTIYF
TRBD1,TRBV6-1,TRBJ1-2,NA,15,TGTGCCAGCAGTGAAGACAGGGGAACCCCCTATGGCTACACCTTC,CASSEDRGTPYGYTF
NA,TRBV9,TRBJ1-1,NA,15,TGTGCCAGCAGCCCCCAGGAACGACCTAACACTGAAGCTTTCTTT,CASSPQERPNTEAFF
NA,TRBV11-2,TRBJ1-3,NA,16,TGTGCCAGCAGCTTAGGGGTAGGGAGCTCTGGAAACACCATATATTTT,CASSLGVGSSGNTIYF
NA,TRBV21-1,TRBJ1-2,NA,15,TGTGCCAGCAGCAGTAAGACACAGGTGTCCTATGGCTACACCTTC,CASSSKTQVSYGYTF
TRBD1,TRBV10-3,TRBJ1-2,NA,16,TGTGCCACTCGCCTAACTCCAGGGGGCAGCTTTGGAGACTACACCTTC,CATRLTPGGSFGDYTF
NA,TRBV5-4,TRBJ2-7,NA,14,TGTGCCAGCAGCTTGGAAATCCAGAGGGGGGAGCAGTACTTC,CASSLEIQRGEQYF
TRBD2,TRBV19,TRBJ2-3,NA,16,TGTGCCAGTAGTAGAGGACTAGCGGGGAGCACAGATACGCAGTATTTT,CASSRGLAGSTDTQYF
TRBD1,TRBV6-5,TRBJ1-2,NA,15,TGTGCCAGCAGTTACTCTGACAGGGGGGACTATGGCTACACCTTC,CASSYSDRGDYGYTF
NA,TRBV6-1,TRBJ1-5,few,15,TGTGCCAGCAGTGAACAGGGAGGCCCCAATCAGCCCCAGCATTTT,CASSEQGGPNQPQHF
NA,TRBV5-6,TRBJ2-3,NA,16,TGTGCCAGCAGCTCCTTGGGGCGGGGTGGCACAGATACGCAGTATTTT,CASSSLGRGGTDTQYF
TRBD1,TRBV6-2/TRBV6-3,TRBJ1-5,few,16,TGTGCCAGCAGTTCCTTAACAGGGGAGAGGGATCAGCCCCAGCATTTT,CASSSLTGERDQPQHF
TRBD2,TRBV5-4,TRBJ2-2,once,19,TGTGCCATTCTACCCGGGTCTAGCGGGGGCCCCGATGTCACCGGGGAGCTGTTTTTT,CAILPGSSGGPDVTGELFF
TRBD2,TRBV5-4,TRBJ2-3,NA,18,TGTGCCAGCAGCTTGGCCCTAGTAGCGGGGGTCCCCGGGGATACGCAGTATTTT,CASSLALVAGVPGDTQYF
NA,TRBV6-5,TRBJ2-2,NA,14,TGTGCCAGCAGTTTAAACAGGGCCGCGGGGGAGCTGTTTTTT,CASSLNRAAGELFF
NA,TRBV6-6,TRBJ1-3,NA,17,TGTGCCAGCAGTCTTAAGGAGGAGGGGAGCTCTGGAAACACCATATATTTT,CASSLKEEGSSGNTIYF
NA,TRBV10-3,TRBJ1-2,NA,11,TGTGCCATCAGCGATGGAGGGGGCTACACCTTC,CAISDGGGYTF